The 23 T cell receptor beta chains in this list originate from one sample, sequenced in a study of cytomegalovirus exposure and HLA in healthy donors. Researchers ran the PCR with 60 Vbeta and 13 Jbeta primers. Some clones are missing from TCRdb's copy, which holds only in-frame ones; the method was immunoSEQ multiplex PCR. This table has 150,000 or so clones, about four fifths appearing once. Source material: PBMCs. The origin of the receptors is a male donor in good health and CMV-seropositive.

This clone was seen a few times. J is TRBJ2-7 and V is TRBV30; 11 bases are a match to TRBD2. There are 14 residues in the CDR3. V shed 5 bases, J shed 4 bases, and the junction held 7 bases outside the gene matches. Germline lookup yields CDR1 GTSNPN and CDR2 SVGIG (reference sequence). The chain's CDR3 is CAWSTSGNLYEQYF. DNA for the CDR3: TGTGCCTGGTCGACTAGCGGGAACCTTTACGAGCAGTACTTC.

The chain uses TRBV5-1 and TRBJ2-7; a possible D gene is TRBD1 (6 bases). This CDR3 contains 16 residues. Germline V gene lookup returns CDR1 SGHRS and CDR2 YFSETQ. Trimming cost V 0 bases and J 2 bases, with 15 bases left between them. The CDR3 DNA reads TGCGCCAGCAGCTTGGTTGGGGACAAAGACACCTACGAGCAGTACTTC. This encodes CASSLVGDKDTYEQYF.

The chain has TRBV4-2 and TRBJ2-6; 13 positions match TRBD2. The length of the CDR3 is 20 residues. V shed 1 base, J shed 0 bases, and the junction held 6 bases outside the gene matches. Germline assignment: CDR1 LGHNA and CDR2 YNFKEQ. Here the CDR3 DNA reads TGTGCCAGCAGCCAAGCAATGGGACTAGCGGGGCCCTCTGGGGCCAACGTCCTGACTTTC. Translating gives CASSQAMGLAGPSGANVLTF.

As DNA, the CDR3 is TGTGCCAGTAGTCCGTCCGGGACAGGGTTCACAGATACGCAGTATTTT. Residues: CASSPSGTGFTDTQYF. This chain links TRBV19 with TRBJ2-3, with 9 bases aligning to TRBD1. Trimming cost V 5 bases and J 2 bases; bases outside gene matches: 8. The CDR3 length is 16 residues. The germline gives CDR1 LNHDA, CDR2 SQIVND (reference sequence).

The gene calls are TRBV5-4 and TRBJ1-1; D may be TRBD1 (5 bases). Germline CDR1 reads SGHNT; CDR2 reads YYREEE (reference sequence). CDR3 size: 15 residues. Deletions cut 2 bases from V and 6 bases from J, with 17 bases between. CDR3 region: CASSFWGRAVAEAFF. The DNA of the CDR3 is TGTGCCAGCAGCTTCTGGGGCAGGGCGGTTGCTGAAGCTTTCTTT.

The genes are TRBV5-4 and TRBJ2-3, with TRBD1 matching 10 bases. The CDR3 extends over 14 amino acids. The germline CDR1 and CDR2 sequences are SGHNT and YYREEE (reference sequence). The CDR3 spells CAGSGTGVTDTQYF. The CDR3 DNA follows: TGTGCGGGCTCCGGGACAGGGGTCACAGATACGCAGTATTTT.

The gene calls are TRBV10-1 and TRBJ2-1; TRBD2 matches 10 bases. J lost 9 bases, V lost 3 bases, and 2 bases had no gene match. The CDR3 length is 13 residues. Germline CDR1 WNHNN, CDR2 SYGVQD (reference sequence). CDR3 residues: CASSEGTSVEQFF. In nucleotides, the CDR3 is TGCGCCAGCAGTGAAGGGACTAGCGTTGAGCAGTTCTTC.

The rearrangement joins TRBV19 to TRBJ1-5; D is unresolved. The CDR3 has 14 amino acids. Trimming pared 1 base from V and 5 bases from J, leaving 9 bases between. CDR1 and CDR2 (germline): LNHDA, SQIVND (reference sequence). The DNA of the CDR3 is TGTGCCAGTAGTATAGGGAACAGTTATCAGCCCCAGCATTTT. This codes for CASSIGNSYQPQHF.

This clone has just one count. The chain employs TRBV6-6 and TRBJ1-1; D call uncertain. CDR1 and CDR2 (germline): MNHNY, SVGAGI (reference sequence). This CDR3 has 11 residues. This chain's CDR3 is CVTSGNTEAFF. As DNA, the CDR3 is TGTGTCACAAGTGGGAACACTGAAGCTTTCTTT.

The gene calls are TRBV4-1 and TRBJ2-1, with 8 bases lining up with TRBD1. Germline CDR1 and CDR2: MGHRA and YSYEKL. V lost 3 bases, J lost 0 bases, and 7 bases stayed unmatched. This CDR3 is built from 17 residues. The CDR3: CASSHATGTGSYNEQFF. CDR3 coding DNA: TGCGCCAGCAGCCATGCTACAGGGACAGGCTCCTACAATGAGCAGTTCTTC.

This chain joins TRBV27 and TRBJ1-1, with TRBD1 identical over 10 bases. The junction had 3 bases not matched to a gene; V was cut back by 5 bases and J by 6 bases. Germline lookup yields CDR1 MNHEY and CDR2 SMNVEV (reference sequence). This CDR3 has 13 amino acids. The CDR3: CASSRQGAAEAFF. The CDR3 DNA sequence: TGTGCCAGCAGTAGACAGGGGGCCGCTGAAGCTTTCTTT.

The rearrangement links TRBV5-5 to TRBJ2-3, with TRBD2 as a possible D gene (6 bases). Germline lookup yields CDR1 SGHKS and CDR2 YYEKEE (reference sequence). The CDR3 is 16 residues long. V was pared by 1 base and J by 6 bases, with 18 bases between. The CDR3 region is CASSLRLARVRDTQYF. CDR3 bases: TGTGCCAGCAGCTTGCGGCTAGCGCGGGTCAGGGATACGCAGTATTTT.

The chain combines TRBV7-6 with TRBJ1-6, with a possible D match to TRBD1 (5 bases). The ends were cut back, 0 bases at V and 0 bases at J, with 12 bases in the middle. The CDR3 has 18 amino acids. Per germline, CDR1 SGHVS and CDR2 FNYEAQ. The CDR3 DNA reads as TGTGCCAGCAGCTTAGCGTCGACAGAAAGCTCCTATAATTCACCCCTCCACTTT. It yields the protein CASSLASTESSYNSPLHF.

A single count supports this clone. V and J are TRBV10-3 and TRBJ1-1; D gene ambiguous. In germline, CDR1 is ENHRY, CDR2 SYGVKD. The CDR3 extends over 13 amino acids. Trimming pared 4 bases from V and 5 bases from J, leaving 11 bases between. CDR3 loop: CAISVLGVTEAFF. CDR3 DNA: TGTGCCATCAGTGTACTGGGAGTGACTGAAGCTTTCTTT.

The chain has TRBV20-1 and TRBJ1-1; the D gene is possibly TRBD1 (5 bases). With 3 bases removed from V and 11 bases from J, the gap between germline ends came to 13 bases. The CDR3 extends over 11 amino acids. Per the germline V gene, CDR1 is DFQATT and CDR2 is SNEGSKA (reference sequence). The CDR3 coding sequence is TGCAGTGCTAGGGCGGGGGAAGGCGCTTTCTTT. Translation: CSARAGEGAFF.

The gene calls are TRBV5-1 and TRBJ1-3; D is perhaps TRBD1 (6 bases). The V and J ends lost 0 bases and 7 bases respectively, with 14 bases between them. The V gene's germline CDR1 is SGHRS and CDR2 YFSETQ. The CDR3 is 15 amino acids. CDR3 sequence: CASSLGTKQGNTIYF. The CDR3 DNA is TGCGCCAGCAGCTTGGGGACAAAGCAGGGGAACACCATATATTTT.

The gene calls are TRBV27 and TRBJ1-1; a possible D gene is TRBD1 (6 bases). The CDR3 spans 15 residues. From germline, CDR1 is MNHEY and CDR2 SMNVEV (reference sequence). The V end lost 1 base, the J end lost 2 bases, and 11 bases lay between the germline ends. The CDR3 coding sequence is TGTGCCAGCAGTTTATTTTACAGGGCAAACACTGAAGCTTTCTTT. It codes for CASSLFYRANTEAFF.

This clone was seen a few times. The CDR3 coding sequence is TGTGCCAGCAGTGACGGACTAGCCACCGGGGAGCTGTTTTTT. Translated: CASSDGLATGELFF. The chain couples TRBV6-1 to TRBJ2-2, with 8 positions matching TRBD2. Germline trimming cut 3 bases from V and 4 bases from J; bases unmatched to any gene: 1. CDR1 and CDR2 from the germline V gene are MNHNS and SASEGT. CDR3 length: 14 amino acids.

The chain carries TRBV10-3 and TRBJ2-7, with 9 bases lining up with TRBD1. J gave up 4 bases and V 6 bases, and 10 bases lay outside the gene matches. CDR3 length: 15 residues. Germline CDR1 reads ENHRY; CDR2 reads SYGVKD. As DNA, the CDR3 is TGTGCCATCAGCTCCCCGGGACAGGGATATTACGAGCAGTACTTC. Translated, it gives CAISSPGQGYYEQYF.

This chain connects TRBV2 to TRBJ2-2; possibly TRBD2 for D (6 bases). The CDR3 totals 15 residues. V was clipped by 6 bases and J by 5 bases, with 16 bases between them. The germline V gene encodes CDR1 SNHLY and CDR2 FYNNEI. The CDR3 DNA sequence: TGTGCCAGCAGCTACGGGACTCCGCGAACCGGGGAGCTGTTTTTT. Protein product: CASSYGTPRTGELFF.

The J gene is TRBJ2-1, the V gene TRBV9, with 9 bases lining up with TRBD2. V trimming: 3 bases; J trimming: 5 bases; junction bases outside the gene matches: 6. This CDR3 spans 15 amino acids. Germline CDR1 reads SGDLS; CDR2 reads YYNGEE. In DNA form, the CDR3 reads TGTGCCAGCAGCGCATGGAGCGGGGGGAACAATGAGCAGTTCTTC. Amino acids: CASSAWSGGNNEQFF.

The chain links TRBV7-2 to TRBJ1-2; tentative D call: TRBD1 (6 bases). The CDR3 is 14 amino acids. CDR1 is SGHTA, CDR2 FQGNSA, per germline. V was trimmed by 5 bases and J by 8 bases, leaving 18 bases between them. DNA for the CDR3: TGTGCCAGCAGCCCCGGACAGAGGCCTGAAGGCTACACCTTC. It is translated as CASSPGQRPEGYTF.

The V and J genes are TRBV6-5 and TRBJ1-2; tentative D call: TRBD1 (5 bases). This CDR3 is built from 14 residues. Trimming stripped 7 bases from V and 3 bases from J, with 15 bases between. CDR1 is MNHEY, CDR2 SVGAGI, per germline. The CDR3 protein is CASTPGPQHYGYTF. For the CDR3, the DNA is TGTGCCAGCACTCCAGGGCCTCAGCACTATGGCTACACCTTC.